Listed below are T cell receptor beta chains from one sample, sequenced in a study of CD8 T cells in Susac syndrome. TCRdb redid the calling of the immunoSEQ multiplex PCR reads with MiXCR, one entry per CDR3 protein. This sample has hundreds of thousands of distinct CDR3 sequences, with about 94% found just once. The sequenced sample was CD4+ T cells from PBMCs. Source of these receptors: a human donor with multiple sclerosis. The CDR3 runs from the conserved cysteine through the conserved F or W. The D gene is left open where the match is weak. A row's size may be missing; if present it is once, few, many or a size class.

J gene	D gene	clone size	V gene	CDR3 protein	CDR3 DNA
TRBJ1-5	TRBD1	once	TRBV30	CAWRTGVNQPQHF	TGTGCCTGGCGTACAGGGGTAAATCAGCCCCAGCATTTT
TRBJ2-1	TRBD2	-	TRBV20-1	CSAAGLAGYNEQFF	TGCAGTGCTGCGGGACTAGCGGGTTACAATGAGCAGTTCTTC
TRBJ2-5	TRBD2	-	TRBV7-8	CASSLWDSGGPETQYF	TGTGCCAGCAGCCTATGGGATTCGGGGGGGCCTGAGACCCAGTACTTC
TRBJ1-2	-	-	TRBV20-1	CSAMETALYGYTF	TGCAGTGCTATGGAGACAGCGCTCTATGGCTACACCTTC
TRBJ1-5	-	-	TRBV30	CAWSGWNQPQHF	TGTGCCTGGAGCGGGTGGAATCAGCCCCAGCATTTT
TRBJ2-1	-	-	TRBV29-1	CSAETGGANEQFF	TGCAGCGCCGAAACAGGGGGGGCCAATGAGCAGTTCTTC
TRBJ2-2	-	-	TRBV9	CASSPETGNTGELFF	TGTGCCAGCAGCCCTGAGACAGGGAACACCGGGGAGCTGTTTTTT
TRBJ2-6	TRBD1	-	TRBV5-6	CASSSTGTGGYGANVLTF	TGTGCCAGCAGCTCAACCGGGACAGGGGGTTATGGGGCCAACGTCCTGACTTTC
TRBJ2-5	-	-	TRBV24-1	CATSDSGLETQYF	TGTGCCACCAGTGATTCCGGACTAGAGACCCAGTACTTC
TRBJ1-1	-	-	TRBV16	CASSQVRTAMNTEAFF	TGTGCCAGCAGCCAAGTTAGGACAGCGATGAACACTGAAGCTTTCTTT
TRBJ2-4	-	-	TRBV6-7	CASSYSEVEGQGDF	TGTGCCAGCAGTTACTCGGAAGTTGAGGGTCAGGGTGACTTC
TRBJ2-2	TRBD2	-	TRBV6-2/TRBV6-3	CASTVSGGNTGELFF	TGTGCCAGCACAGTGAGCGGGGGGAACACCGGGGAGCTGTTTTTT
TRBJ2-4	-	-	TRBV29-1	CSARLSLAKNIQYF	TGCAGCGCCCGTCTTAGTCTAGCCAAAAACATTCAGTACTTC
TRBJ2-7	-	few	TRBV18	CASSLAQSYEQYF	TGTGCCAGCTCGCTGGCCCAGTCCTACGAGCAGTACTTC
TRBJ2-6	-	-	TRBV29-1	CSVPTRVFGANVLTF	TGCAGCGTTCCTACTCGGGTTTTTGGGGCCAACGTCCTGACTTTC
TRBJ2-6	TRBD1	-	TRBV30	CACTKGQGGNSGANVLTF	TGTGCCTGCACAAAAGGACAGGGAGGAAACTCTGGGGCCAACGTCCTGACTTTC
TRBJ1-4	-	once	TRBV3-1	CASSRWGTTNEKLFF	TGTGCCAGCAGCCGATGGGGGACAACAAATGAAAAACTGTTTTTT
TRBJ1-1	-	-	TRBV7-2	CASSPEAGRYTEAFF	TGTGCCAGCAGCCCAGAGGCAGGGCGTTACACTGAAGCTTTCTTT
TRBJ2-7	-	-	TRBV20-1	CSARTTVAPGYEQYF	TGCAGTGCTAGGACAACAGTCGCGCCCGGCTACGAGCAGTACTTC
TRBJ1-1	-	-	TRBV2	CASARQKNTEAFF	TGTGCCAGCGCCCGACAGAAAAACACTGAAGCTTTCTTT
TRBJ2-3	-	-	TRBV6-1	CASSPTGGIGTDTQYF	TGTGCCAGCAGTCCCACGGGCGGCATCGGGACAGATACGCAGTATTTT
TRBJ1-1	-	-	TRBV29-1	CSVETRNMNTEAFF	TGCAGCGTTGAGACCAGGAACATGAACACTGAAGCTTTCTTT
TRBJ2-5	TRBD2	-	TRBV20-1	CSAGTSGIRKSGETQYF	TGCAGTGCGGGGACTAGCGGGATTCGCAAGTCGGGGGAGACCCAGTACTTC